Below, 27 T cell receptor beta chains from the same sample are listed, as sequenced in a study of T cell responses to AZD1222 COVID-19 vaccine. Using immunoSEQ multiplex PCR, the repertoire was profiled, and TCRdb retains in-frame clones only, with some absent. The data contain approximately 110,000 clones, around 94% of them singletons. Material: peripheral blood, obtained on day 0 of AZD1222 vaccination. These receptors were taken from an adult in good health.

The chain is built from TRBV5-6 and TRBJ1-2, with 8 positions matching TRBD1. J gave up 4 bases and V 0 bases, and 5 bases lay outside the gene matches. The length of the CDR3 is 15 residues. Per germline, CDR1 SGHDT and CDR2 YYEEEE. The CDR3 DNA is TGTGCCAGCAGCTTGGACAACAGGGGGAGCTATGGCTACACCTTC. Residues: CASSLDNRGSYGYTF.

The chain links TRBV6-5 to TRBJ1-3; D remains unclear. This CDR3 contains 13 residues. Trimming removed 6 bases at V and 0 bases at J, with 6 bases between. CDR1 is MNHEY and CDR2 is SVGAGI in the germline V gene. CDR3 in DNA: TGTGCCAGCAGCGACCGCTCTGGAAACACCATATATTTT. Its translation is CASSDRSGNTIYF.

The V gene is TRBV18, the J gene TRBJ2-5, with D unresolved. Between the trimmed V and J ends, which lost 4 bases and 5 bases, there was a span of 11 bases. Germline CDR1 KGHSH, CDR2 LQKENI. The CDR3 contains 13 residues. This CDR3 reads CASSLGILETQYF. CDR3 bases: TGTGCCAGCTCACTTGGGATCTTGGAGACCCAGTACTTC.

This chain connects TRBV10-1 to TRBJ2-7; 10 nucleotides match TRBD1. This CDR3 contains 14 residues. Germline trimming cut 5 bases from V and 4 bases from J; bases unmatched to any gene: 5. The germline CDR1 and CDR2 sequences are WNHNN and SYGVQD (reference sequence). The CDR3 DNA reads TGCGCCAGCAGTATAGGACAGGGGGAATACGAGCAGTACTTC. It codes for CASSIGQGEYEQYF.

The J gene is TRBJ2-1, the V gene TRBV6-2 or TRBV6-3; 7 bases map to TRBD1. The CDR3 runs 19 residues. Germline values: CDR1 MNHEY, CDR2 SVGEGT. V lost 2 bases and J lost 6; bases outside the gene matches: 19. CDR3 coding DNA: TGTGCCAGCAGTTACCCTAACCCTGGGACAGCGATCCAAGTCAATGAGCAGTTCTTC. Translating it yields CASSYPNPGTAIQVNEQFF.

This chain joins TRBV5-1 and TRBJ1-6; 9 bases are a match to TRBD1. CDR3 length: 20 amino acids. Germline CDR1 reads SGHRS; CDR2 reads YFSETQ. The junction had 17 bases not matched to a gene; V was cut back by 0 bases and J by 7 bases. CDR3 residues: CASSLGPGTGPSGPNSPLHF. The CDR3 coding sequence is TGCGCCAGCAGCTTGGGACCAGGGACAGGGCCTTCGGGCCCGAATTCACCCCTCCACTTT.

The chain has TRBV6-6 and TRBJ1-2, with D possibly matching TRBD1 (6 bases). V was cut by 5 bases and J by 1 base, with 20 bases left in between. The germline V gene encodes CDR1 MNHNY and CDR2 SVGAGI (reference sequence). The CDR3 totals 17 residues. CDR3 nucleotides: TGTGCCAGCAGTCTGGTCGGGACACCTAAGGGTAACTATGGCTACACCTTC. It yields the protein CASSLVGTPKGNYGYTF.

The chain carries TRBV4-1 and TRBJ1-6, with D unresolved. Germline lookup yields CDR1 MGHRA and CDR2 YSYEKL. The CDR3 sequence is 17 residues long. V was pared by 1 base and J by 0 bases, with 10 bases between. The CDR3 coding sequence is TGCGCCAGCAGCCAAGGCCGGGGATTCTCCTATAATTCACCCCTCCACTTT. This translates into CASSQGRGFSYNSPLHF.

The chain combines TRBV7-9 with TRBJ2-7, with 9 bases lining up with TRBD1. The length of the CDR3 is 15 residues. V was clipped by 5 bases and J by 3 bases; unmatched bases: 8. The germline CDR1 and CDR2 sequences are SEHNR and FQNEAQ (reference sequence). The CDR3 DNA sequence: TGTGCCAGCAGCCCCCTGGACAGGGGAAACTACGAGCAGTACTTC. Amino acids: CASSPLDRGNYEQYF.

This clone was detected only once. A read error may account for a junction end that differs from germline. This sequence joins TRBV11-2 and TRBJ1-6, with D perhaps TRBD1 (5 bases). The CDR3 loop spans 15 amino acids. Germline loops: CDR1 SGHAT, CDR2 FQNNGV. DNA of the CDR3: TGTGCCAGCAGCATAGACAGCTCCTATAATTCACCCCTCCACTTT. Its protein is CASSIDSSYNSPLHF.

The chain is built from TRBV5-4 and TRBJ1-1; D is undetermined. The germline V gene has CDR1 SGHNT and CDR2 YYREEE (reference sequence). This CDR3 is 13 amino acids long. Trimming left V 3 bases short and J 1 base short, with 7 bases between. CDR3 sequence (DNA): TGTGCCAGCAGCTCCCGGACGAACACTGAAGCTTTCTTT. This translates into CASSSRTNTEAFF. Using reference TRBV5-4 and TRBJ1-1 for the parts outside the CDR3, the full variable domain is ETGVTQSPTHLIKTRGQQVTLRCSSQSGHNTVSWYQQALGQGPQFIFQYYREEENGRGNFPPRFSGLQFPNYSSELNVNALELDDSALYLCASSSRTNTEAFFGQGTRLTVV.

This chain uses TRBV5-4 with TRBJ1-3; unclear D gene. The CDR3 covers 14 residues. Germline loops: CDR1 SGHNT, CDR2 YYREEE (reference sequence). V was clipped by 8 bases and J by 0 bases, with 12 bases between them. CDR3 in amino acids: CASRAFGSGNTIYF. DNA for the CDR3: TGTGCCAGTCGGGCCTTTGGCTCTGGAAACACCATATATTTT.

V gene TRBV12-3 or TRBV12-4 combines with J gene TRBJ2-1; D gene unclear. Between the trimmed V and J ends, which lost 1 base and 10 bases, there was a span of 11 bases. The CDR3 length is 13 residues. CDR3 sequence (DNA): TGTGCCAGCAGTTTAGGTTGGGGAAAGGAGCAGTTCTTC. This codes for CASSLGWGKEQFF.

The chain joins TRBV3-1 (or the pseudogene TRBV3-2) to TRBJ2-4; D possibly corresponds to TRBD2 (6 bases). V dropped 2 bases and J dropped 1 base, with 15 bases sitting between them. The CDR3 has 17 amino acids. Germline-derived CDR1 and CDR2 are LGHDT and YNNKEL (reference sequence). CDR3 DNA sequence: TGTGCCAGCAGCCAATGGGGGAGGCGCGCGGCCAAAAACATTCAGTACTTC. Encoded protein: CASSQWGRRAAKNIQYF.

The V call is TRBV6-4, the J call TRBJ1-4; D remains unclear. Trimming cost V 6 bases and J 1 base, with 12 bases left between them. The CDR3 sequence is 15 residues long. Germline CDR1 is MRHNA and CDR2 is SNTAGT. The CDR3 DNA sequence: TGTGCCAGCAGGGCAGAGAGCCAAACTAATGAAAAACTGTTTTTT. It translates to CASRAESQTNEKLFF.

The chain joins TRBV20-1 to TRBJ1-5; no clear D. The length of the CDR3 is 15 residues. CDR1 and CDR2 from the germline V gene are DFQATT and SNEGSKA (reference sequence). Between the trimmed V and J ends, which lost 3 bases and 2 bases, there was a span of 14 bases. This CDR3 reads CSASSWGRGNQPQHF. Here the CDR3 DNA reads TGCAGTGCTAGTAGTTGGGGAAGGGGCAATCAGCCCCAGCATTTT.

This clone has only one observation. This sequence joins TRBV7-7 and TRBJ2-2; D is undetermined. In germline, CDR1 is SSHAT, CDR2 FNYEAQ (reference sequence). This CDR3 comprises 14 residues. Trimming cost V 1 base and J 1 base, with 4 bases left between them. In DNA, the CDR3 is TGTGCCAGCAGCTTAGAACTGAACACCGGGGAGCTGTTTTTT. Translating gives CASSLELNTGELFF.

CDR3 in DNA: TGTGCCAGCCTTGGGCAGGGGAATGGCTACACCTTC. Amino acid sequence: CASLGQGNGYTF. V gene TRBV12-3 or TRBV12-4 combines with J gene TRBJ1-2, with D tentatively TRBD1 (6 bases). The germline V and J ends were trimmed by 8 bases and 6 bases, with 13 bases remaining between them. The CDR3 is 12 residues long.

CDR3 in DNA: TGTGCCAGCAGTGAAAAGACGTGGGGGGCAACTAATGAAAAACTGTTTTTT. This sequence encodes CASSEKTWGATNEKLFF. The chain links TRBV6-1 to TRBJ1-4; D perhaps matches TRBD1 (5 bases). The CDR3 extends over 17 amino acids. Trimming took 2 bases from V and 0 from J, leaving 13 bases between them. Germline V gene sequence: CDR1 MNHNS, CDR2 SASEGT.

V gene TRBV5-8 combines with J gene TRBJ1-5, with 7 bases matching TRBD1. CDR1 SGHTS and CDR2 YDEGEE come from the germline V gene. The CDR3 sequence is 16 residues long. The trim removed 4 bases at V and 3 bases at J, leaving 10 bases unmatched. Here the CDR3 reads CASSPRPDRDNQPQHF. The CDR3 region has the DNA TGTGCCAGCAGCCCCCGACCTGACAGGGACAATCAGCCCCAGCATTTT.

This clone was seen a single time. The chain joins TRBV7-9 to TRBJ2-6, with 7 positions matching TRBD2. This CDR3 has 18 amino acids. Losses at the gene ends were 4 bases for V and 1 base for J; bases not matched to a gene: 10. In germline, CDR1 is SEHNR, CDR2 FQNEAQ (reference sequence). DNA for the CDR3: TGTGCCAGCAGCTCTTTCGGGACTACTGGTTCTGGGGCCAACGTCCTGACTTTC. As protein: CASSSFGTTGSGANVLTF.

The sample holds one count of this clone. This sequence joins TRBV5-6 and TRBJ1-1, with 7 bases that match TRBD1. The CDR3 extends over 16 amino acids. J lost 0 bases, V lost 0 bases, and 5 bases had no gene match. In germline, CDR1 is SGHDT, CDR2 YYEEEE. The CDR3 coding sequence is TGTGCCAGCAGCTTGGAATACAGGGGAATGAACACTGAAGCTTTCTTT. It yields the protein CASSLEYRGMNTEAFF.

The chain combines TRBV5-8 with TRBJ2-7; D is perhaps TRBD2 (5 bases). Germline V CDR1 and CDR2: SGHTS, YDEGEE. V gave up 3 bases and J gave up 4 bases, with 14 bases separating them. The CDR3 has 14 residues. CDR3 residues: CASSYRTPQYEQYF. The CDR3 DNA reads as TGTGCCAGCAGCTACCGGACTCCCCAATACGAGCAGTACTTC.

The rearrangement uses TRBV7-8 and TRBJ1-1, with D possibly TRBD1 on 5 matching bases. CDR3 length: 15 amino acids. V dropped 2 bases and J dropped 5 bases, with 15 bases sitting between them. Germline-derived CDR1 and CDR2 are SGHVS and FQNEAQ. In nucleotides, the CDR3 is TGTGCCAGCAGCTTAAATGGGGGGTTAGGGACTGAAGCTTTCTTT. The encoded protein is CASSLNGGLGTEAFF. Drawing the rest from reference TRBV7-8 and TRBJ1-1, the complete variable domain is GAGVSQSPRYKVAKRGQDVALRCDPISGHVSLFWYQQALGQGPEFLTYFQNEAQLDKSGLPSDRFFAERPEGSVSTLKIQRTQQEDSAVYLCASSLNGGLGTEAFFGQGTRLTVV.

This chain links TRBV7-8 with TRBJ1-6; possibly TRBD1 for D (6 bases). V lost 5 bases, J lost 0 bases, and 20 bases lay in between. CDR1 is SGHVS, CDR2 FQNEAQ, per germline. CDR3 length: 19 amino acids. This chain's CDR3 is CASSRRGGGLGSYNSPLHF. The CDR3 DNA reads TGTGCCAGCAGCCGACGAGGCGGGGGGCTGGGCTCCTATAATTCACCCCTCCACTTT.

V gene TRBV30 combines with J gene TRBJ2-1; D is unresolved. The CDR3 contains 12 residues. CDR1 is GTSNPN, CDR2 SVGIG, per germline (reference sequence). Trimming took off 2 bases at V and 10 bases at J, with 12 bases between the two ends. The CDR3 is CAWSRPFFEQFF. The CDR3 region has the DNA TGTGCCTGGAGTAGACCATTTTTCGAGCAGTTCTTC.

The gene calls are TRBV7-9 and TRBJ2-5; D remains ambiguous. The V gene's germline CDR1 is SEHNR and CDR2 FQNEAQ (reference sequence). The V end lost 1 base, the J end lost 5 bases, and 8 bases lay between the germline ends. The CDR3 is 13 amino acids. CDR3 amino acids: CASSLGTWETQYF. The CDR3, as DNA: TGTGCCAGCAGCTTAGGAACTTGGGAGACCCAGTACTTC.